The text below deals with one T cell receptor beta chain. The sample belongs to a study of blood T cell repertoires in COVID-19. Study-wide context: The analysed material was cDNA or gDNA that came from T cells, B-cell-depleted T cells, or PBMCs.

Repertoires were generated with immunoSEQ multiplex PCR, while TCRdb's copy carries only in-frame clones and drops some. The data show 90,000 to 100,000 clones, over 70% seen once. This CDR3 is built from 14 residues. V shed 6 bases and J 2 bases; nucleotides not matched to a gene: 5. Germline V CDR1 and CDR2: SGHTA, FQGNSA. The sequenced material came from peripheral blood. This rearrangement joins TRBV7-2 to TRBJ2-7; 9 bases line up with TRBD1. The clonotype originates from a man aged 55-75 years with acute or convalescent COVID-19. CDR3 in DNA: TGTGCCAGCAGTCGGGACAGGGCTACCTACGAGCAGTACTTC. Its translation is CASSRDRATYEQYF.